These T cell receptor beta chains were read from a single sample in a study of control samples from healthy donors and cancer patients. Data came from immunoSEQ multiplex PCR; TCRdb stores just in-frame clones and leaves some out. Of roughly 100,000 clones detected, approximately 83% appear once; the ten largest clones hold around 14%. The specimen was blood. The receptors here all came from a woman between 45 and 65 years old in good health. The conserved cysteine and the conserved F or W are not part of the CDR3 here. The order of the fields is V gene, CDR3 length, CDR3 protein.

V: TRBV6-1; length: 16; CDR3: ASSEVSWRSSYNSPLH
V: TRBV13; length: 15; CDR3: ASSLGEWPGTTTEAF
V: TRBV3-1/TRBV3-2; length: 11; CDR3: ASRSSGGKTQY
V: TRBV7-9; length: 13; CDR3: ASSSYRANTGELF
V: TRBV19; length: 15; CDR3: ASSYNGLAGRTGELF
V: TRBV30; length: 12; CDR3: ALNSGRRQETQY
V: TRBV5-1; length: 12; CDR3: ASSSGQGYTEAF
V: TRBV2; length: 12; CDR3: ASSDGGARDEQY
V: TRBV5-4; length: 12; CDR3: ASSAGTSRETQY
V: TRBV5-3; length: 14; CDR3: ARSSRLADLQETQY
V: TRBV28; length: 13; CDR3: ASSLSAGGGYGYT
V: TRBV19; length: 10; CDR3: ASTPADGGYT
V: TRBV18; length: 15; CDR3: ASSSSITGANTGELF
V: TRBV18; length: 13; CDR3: ASSPQRLANYGYT
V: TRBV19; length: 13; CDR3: ASSILAGSSYEQY
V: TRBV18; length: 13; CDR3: ASSMDRGGDQPQH
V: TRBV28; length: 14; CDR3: ASSLAGQGLNSPLH
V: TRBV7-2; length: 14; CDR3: ASSLLAGANTGELF
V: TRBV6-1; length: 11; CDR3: ASSEGLSYEQY
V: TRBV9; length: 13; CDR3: ASSVGQGTSYEQY
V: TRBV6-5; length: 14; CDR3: ASSYSSGSSYNEQF
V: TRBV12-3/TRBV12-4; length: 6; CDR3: AQETQY
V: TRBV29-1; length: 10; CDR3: SVEQGGYGYT
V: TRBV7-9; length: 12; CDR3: ASSLLAARNTIY
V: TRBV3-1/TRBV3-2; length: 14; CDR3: ASSQDYSDRVYGYT
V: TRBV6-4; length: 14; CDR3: ASRTTSGGAYNEQF
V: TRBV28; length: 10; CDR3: ASSFYVNEQY
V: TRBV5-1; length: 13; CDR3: ASSLEGPPNSPLH
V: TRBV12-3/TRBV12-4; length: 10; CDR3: ASSFGGLATY
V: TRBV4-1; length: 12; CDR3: ASSQPLGVSIQY
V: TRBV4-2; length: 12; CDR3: ASSPGTGNTEAF
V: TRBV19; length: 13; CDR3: ASSKVPGTAFEQY
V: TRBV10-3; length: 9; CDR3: AISDRNTIY
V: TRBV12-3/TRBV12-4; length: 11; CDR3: ASRDTGGYGYT
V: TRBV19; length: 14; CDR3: ASSIVMTGFVGGYT
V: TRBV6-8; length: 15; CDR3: ASSSGPAFATNEKLF
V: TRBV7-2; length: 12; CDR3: ASSSQGADYGYT
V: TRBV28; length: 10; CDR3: ATGGVYYGYT